These 5 T cell receptor beta chains originate from one sample sequenced in a study of T cells in Graves' hyperthyroidism and ophthalmopathy. Amplified regions were TCR beta CDR3 sequences from RNA transcripts. RT-PCR in the first round (using the HTBI primer set) targeted the TCR CDR3. TCRdb fed the multiplex PCR reads into MiXCR, producing one record per CDR3 protein. The profile shows about 290,000 distinct CDR3 sequences, roughly 15% of them singletons. Sequenced material: blood. The receptor set was obtained from a woman aged 40 to 50 with Graves' hyperthyroidism.

This clonotype was seen many times. V and J are TRBV20-1 and TRBJ1-4; maybe TRBD1 (5 bases). Germline CDR1 DFQATT, CDR2 SNEGSKA (reference sequence). The CDR3 loop spans 12 amino acids. The V end lost 8 bases, the J end lost 8 bases, and 15 bases lay between the germline ends. CDR3 coding DNA: TGCAGTCCCTCAGGGCCTGGGGAAAAACTGTTTTTT. Translating it yields CSPSGPGEKLFF.

The chain combines TRBV19 with TRBJ1-5; D not resolved. Trimming took off 4 bases at V and 5 bases at J, with 12 bases between the two ends. This CDR3 has 14 residues. Per the germline V gene, CDR1 is LNHDA and CDR2 is SQIVND (reference sequence). The CDR3 DNA reads TGTGCCAGTAGTACCGATCGGGGTGATCAGCCCCAGCATTTT. This gives the protein CASSTDRGDQPQHF.

To note about this clonotype: One base away lies a much larger clone, so this may be a sequencing read error. CDR3 bases: TGTGCCGGCAGCGCCCACAGGGGGCGCCTTCACCACGAGCAGTACTTC. Encoded protein: CAGSAHRGRLHHEQYF. The chain has TRBV7-8 and TRBJ2-7, with 9 bases aligning to TRBD1. Germline values: CDR1 SGHVS, CDR2 FQNEAQ. There are 16 residues in the CDR3.

This clonotype was detected ten times or more. The chain uses TRBV29-1 and TRBJ2-4; the match to TRBD2 covers 7 bases. The J segment lost 1 base and the V segment lost 6 bases, leaving 6 bases of the junction unmatched. The CDR3 has 14 amino acids. CDR1 and CDR2 (germline): SQVTM, ANQGSEA. The CDR3 DNA is TGCAGCGTACCGGTCGGGGGGGCCAAAAACATTCAGTACTTC. As protein: CSVPVGGAKNIQYF.

The chain joins TRBV29-1 to TRBJ1-1; TRBD1 agrees at 10 bases. The CDR3 runs to 14 residues. Trimming at V came to 7 bases and at J to 4 bases, leaving 9 bases not matched to a gene. Germline V lookup: CDR1 SQVTM, CDR2 ANQGSEA. CDR3 region: CSAKRDRGGTEAFF. The DNA for the CDR3 is TGCAGCGCCAAGAGGGACAGGGGTGGCACTGAAGCTTTCTTT.